Described below is a single T cell receptor (beta chain) sequence and its context. Its antigen remains unidentified. The CDR3 is 17 amino acids. Germline assignment: CDR1 SGHRS and CDR2 YFSETQ. Trimming took off 6 bases at V and 0 bases at J, with 20 bases between the two ends. The data originate from a study of CD4 T cells in relation to SARS-CoV-2 and coronaviruses. General study results and limits: The cross-reactivity analysis covered only spike protein, not other viral proteins.

The protocol was immunoSEQ multiplex PCR, while the TCRdb copy is restricted to in-frame clones and leaves out a portion. The sample has about 20,000 clones, approximately 75% seen once. CD4+ T cells from unexposed donors were obtained before the COVID-19 pandemic (2011-2018). After about 11 days of culture, CD4+ T cells were isolated. Cells permitting, SARS-CoV-2 S/N and four cold-coronavirus spikes were tested on unexposed-donor CD4+ T cells. Cultures received half-medium IL-2 refreshes on days 3 and 7. The V and J genes are TRBV5-1 and TRBJ2-3, with D perhaps matching TRBD1 (6 bases). The origin of this receptor is a human donor in good health. The sequencing sample was made of CD4+ T cells from PBMCs, cultured in vitro. CDR3 residues: CASISGETGFSTDTQYF. The CDR3 nucleotides read TGCGCCAGCATCTCCGGAGAGACAGGCTTTAGCACAGATACGCAGTATTTT.